This T cell receptor (beta chain) was found in a study of cytomegalovirus exposure and HLA in healthy donors. It was the roughly 110-subject validation cohort, separate from the approximately 620-subject first cohort, to which the donors belonged. General study findings and limits: The study put around 180 TCR beta chains on its list as cytomegalovirus-associated. The classifier reportedly diagnosed cytomegalovirus status with high sensitivity and specificity.

About this clone itself: Its antigen is unidentified. At one boundary the junction diverges from the germline segment, which might be a read error.

The CDR3 has 16 residues. The germline CDR1 and CDR2 sequences are SSHAT and FNYEAQ (reference sequence). Using immunoSEQ multiplex PCR, the repertoire was profiled, and TCRdb retains in-frame clones only, with some absent. This sample has some 150,000 clones, with around nine tenths found just once. What was sequenced was PBMCs. This sequence joins TRBV7-7 and TRBJ2-7, with 9 bases that match TRBD1. The clonotype was recovered from a woman aged 30 to 39 in good health and CMV-seronegative. The chain's CDR3 is CASSKPGQGFSYEQYF. CDR3 DNA: TGTGCTAGCAGCAAACCGGGACAGGGATTCTCCTACGAGCAGTACTTC.